These T cell receptor beta chains were read from a single sample in a study of OX40 agonist ivuxolimab in advanced cancers. The assay was immunoSEQ multiplex PCR, and TCRdb's table has in-frame clones only and misses some. Here the sample spans approximately 33,000 clones, roughly nine tenths being singletons. The sequencing used CD4+ or CD8+ T cells sorted from blood, collected in a trial of the OX40 agonist ivuxolimab. Receptors were obtained from an adult with an advanced solid tumor such as melanoma, head and neck, liver or kidney cancer. CDR3s include the opening cysteine and the closing phenylalanine or tryptophan. A D gene is named only where the DNA matches it firmly. Not all rows give a size; the values are once, few, many and, for expanded clones, a class.

>TRBJ2-1|.|TRBV18|TRBD2
CASSPVGAGDNEQFF
TGTGCCAGCTCACCCGTCGGAGCGGGAGATAATGAGCAGTTCTTC
>TRBJ1-3|.|TRBV14|.
CASSQVGTLGNTIYF
TGTGCCAGCAGCCAAGTAGGGACATTGGGAAACACCATATATTTT
>TRBJ2-6|.|TRBV10-2|.
CASSDSVRPSGANILTF
TGCGCCAGCAGTGATAGCGTGAGACCCTCCGGGGCCAACATCCTGACTTTC
>TRBJ2-7|.|TRBV19|TRBD1
CASSRGQGDEQYF
TGTGCCAGTAGCCGGGGACAGGGTGACGAGCAGTACTTC
>TRBJ2-3|.|TRBV5-1|.
CASSLGGRTDTQYF
TGCGCCAGCAGCTTAGGCGGACGCACAGATACGCAGTATTTT
>TRBJ2-2|.|TRBV11-3|TRBD1
CASSLVRQGAGELFF
TGTGCCAGCAGCTTAGTTAGACAGGGGGCCGGGGAGCTGTTTTTT
>TRBJ1-2|.|TRBV6-5|.
CASSYQEGRGYTF
TGTGCCAGCAGTTATCAAGAGGGACGTGGCTACACCTTC
>TRBJ2-7|.|TRBV10-3|TRBD1
CAISEGGQLDYEQYF
TGTGCCATCAGTGAAGGGGGACAGCTAGACTACGAGCAGTACTTC
>TRBJ2-7|.|TRBV7-6|TRBD2
CASSKLAGVSYEQYF
TGTGCCAGCAGTAAACTAGCGGGAGTGTCTTACGAGCAGTACTTC
>TRBJ1-6|.|TRBV5-1|TRBD1
CASSSTGGNSPLHF
TGCGCCAGCAGCTCGACAGGGGGAAATTCACCCCTCCACTTT
>TRBJ1-2|.|TRBV27|.
CASSFLPAARGDGYTF
TGTGCCAGCAGCTTTTTACCAGCTGCGAGGGGTGATGGCTACACCTTC
>TRBJ1-4|.|TRBV6-5|TRBD1
CASSYDRGEKLFF
TGTGCCAGCAGTTACGACAGGGGGGAAAAACTGTTTTTT
>TRBJ1-3|.|TRBV6-1|.
CASSEQGNTIYF
TGTGCCAGCAGTGAACAGGGAAACACCATATATTTT
>TRBJ2-7|.|TRBV5-4|TRBD2
CASSFLTSGTYEQYF
TGTGCCAGCAGCTTCCTGACTAGCGGGACCTACGAGCAGTACTTC
>TRBJ2-3|once|TRBV6-5|.
CASGPPGTDTQYF
TGTGCCAGCGGACCCCCAGGCACAGATACGCAGTATTTT
>TRBJ2-1|.|TRBV18|TRBD2
CASSLPGTSDANEQFF
TGTGCCAGCTCCCTGCCCGGGACTAGCGACGCAAATGAGCAGTTCTTC
>TRBJ2-3|.|TRBV5-6|TRBD1
CASSGPGQGTIDTQYF
TGTGCCAGCAGCGGACCGGGACAGGGGACGATCGATACGCAGTATTTT
>TRBJ2-3|.|TRBV5-1|.
CASSLLRGTDTQYF
TGCGCCAGCAGCTTGTTAAGGGGGACAGATACGCAGTATTTT
>TRBJ2-1|once|TRBV6-4|TRBD2
CASSDSIIGLGNNEQFF
TGTGCCAGCAGTGACTCGATTATTGGACTAGGCAACAATGAGCAGTTCTTC
>TRBJ1-1|once|TRBV18|.
CASSPVTGAATEAFF
TGTGCCAGCTCACCGGTGACAGGTGCGGCCACTGAAGCTTTCTTT
>TRBJ2-7|.|TRBV7-6|TRBD2
CASSPRLAGGGEQYF
TGTGCCAGCAGCCCGAGACTAGCGGGAGGCGGGGAGCAGTACTTC
>TRBJ1-1|.|TRBV7-2|.
CASSLDSQNTEAFF
TGTGCCAGCAGCTTAGATTCACAGAACACTGAAGCTTTCTTT
>TRBJ2-1|.|TRBV5-1|TRBD1
CASTTGGEYNEQFF
TGCGCCAGCACGACAGGGGGCGAGTACAATGAGCAGTTCTTC
>TRBJ2-1|.|TRBV9|.
CASSVEGTSLWNEQFF
TGTGCCAGCAGCGTAGAGGGTACTAGCCTTTGGAATGAGCAGTTCTTC
>TRBJ2-1|few|TRBV5-4|TRBD1
CASSGRTGGYNEQFF
TGTGCCAGCAGCGGAAGGACAGGGGGTTACAATGAGCAGTTCTTC
>TRBJ2-7|.|TRBV9|TRBD1
CAMTPGDSAYEQYF
TGTGCCATGACCCCAGGGGACAGCGCTTACGAGCAGTACTTC
>TRBJ2-7|.|TRBV2|.
CASKARAVTSYEQYF
TGTGCCAGCAAAGCTCGGGCGGTGACCTCCTACGAGCAGTACTTC
>TRBJ2-7|.|TRBV5-4|TRBD2
CASSSGLVSPYEQYF
TGTGCCAGCAGCTCCGGACTAGTAAGCCCCTACGAGCAGTACTTC
>TRBJ2-1|.|TRBV11-1|TRBD2
CASSPGLAVHEQFF
TGTGCCAGCAGTCCGGGACTAGCGGTCCATGAGCAGTTCTTC
>TRBJ2-3|.|TRBV30|.
CAWSGPSGDTQYF
TGTGCCTGGAGTGGACCCTCGGGAGATACGCAGTATTTT
>TRBJ1-3|.|TRBV30|.
CAWSVLGAGNTIYF
TGTGCCTGGAGTGTTTTGGGTGCAGGAAACACCATATATTTT
>TRBJ1-1|.|TRBV29-1|.
CSVEGQEQAFF
TGCAGCGTTGAGGGCCAGGAGCAAGCTTTCTTT
>TRBJ2-3|.|TRBV5-6|.
CASSLRHYTDTQYF
TGTGCCAGCAGCCTTAGACATTACACAGATACGCAGTATTTT
>TRBJ2-3|.|TRBV5-4|TRBD2
CASSSGLAGLTDTQYF
TGTGCCAGCAGCTCGGGACTAGCGGGTCTCACAGATACGCAGTATTTT
>TRBJ2-7|once|TRBV11-3|.
CASSLPGGPYEQYF
TGTGCCAGCAGCTTACCAGGGGGGCCGTACGAGCAGTACTTC
>TRBJ1-2|.|TRBV4-1|.
CASSQEWRDMEFYGYTF
TGCGCCAGCAGCCAAGAATGGCGGGACATGGAATTCTATGGCTACACCTTC
>TRBJ1-1|few|TRBV29-1|.
CSVGNTEAFF
TGCAGCGTTGGGAACACTGAAGCTTTCTTT
>TRBJ2-2|once|TRBV29-1|.
CSVTITNTGELFF
TGCAGCGTTACGATTACAAACACCGGGGAGCTGTTTTTT
>TRBJ2-2|.|TRBV6-5|TRBD1
CASSGTGGILGELFF
TGTGCCAGCAGTGGGACAGGGGGCATTCTCGGGGAGCTGTTTTTT
>TRBJ1-5|.|TRBV5-5|.
CASSLKAENQPQHF
TGTGCCAGCAGCTTAAAGGCAGAAAATCAGCCCCAGCATTTT